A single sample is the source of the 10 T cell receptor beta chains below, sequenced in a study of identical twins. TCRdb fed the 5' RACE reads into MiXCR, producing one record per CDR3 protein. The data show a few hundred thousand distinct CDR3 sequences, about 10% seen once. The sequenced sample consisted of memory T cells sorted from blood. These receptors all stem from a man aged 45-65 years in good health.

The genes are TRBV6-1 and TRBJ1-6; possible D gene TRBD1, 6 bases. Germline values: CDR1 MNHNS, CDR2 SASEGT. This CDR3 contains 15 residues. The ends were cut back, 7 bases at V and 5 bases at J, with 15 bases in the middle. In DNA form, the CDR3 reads TGTGCCAGCAAAACAGGGACCCGAAATAATTCACCCCTCCACTTT. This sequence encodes CASKTGTRNNSPLHF.

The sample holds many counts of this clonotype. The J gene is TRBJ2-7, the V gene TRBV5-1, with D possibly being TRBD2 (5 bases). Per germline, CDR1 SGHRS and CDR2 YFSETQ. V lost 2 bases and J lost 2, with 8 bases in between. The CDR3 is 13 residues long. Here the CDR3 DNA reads TGCGCCAGCAGCTTACGGGGAACCTACGAGCAGTACTTC. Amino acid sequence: CASSLRGTYEQYF.

The DNA for the CDR3 is TGTGCCAGCAGCGCAACAGGGCCAACCTCCTACGAGCAGTACTTC. It is translated as CASSATGPTSYEQYF. The chain couples TRBV7-9 to TRBJ2-7; D is perhaps TRBD1 (6 bases). CDR1 and CDR2 from the germline V gene are SEHNR and FQNEAQ (reference sequence). CDR3 length equals 15 residues. Trimming pared 5 bases from V and 0 bases from J, leaving 14 bases between.

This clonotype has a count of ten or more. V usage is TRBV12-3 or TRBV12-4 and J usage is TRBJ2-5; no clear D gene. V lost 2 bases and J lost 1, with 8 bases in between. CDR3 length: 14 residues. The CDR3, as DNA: TGTGCCAGCAGTTTACTCGGCCCCCAAGAGACCCAGTACTTC. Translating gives CASSLLGPQETQYF.

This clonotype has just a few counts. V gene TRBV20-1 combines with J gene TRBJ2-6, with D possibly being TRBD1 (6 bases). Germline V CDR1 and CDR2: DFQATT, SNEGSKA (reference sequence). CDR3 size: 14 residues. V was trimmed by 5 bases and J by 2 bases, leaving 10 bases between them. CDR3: CSAQQGTGANVLTF. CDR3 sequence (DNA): TGCAGTGCTCAACAGGGAACTGGGGCCAACGTCCTGACTTTC.

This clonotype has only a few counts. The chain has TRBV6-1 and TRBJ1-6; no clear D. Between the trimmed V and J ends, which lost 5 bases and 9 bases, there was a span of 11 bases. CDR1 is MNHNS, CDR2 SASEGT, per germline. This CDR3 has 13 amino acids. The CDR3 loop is CASSPRPVSPLHF. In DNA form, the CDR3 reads TGTGCCAGCAGTCCCCGACCTGTTTCACCCCTCCACTTT.

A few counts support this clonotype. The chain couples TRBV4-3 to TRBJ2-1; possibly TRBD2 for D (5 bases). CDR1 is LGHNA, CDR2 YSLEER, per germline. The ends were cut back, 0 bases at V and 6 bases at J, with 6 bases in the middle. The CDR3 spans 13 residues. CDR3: CASSQEAGNEQFF. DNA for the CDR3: TGCGCCAGCAGCCAAGAGGCGGGCAATGAGCAGTTCTTC.

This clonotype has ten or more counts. The CDR3 protein is CASSLSYNSPLHF. DNA for the CDR3: TGTGCCAGCTCGCTCTCCTATAATTCACCCCTCCACTTT. J is TRBJ1-6 and V is TRBV12-3 or TRBV12-4; D call uncertain. Trimming removed 8 bases at V and 0 bases at J, with 5 bases between. The CDR3 loop spans 13 amino acids.

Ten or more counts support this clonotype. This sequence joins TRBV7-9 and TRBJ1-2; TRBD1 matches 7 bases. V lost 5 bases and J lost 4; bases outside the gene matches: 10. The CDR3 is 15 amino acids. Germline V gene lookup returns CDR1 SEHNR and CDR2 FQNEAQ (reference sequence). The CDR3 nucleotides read TGTGCCAGCAGCCTCGACAGGGAGGGGGCCTATGGCTACACCTTC. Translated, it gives CASSLDREGAYGYTF. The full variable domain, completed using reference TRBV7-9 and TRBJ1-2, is DTGVSQNPRHKITKRGQNVTFRCDPISEHNRLYWYRQTLGQGPEFLTYFQNEAQLEKSRLLSDRFSAERPKGSFSTLEIQRTEQGDSAMYLCASSLDREGAYGYTFGSGTRLTVV.

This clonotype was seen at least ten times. CDR3 nucleotides: TGTGCCAGCAGCTTGCCGGGAGCCGGGCAAGAGACCCAGTACTTC. Translation: CASSLPGAGQETQYF. The chain employs TRBV5-5 and TRBJ2-5, with a weak D call TRBD2 (6 bases). Looked up from germline, CDR1 is SGHKS and CDR2 is YYEKEE (reference sequence). The CDR3 consists of 15 residues. Deletions cut 1 base from V and 2 bases from J, with 12 bases between. The full variable domain, completed using reference TRBV5-5 and TRBJ2-5, is DAGVTQSPTHLIKTRGQQVTLRCSPISGHKSVSWYQQVLGQGPQFIFQYYEKEERGRGNFPDRFSARQFPNYSSELNVNALLLGDSALYLCASSLPGAGQETQYFGPGTRLLVL.